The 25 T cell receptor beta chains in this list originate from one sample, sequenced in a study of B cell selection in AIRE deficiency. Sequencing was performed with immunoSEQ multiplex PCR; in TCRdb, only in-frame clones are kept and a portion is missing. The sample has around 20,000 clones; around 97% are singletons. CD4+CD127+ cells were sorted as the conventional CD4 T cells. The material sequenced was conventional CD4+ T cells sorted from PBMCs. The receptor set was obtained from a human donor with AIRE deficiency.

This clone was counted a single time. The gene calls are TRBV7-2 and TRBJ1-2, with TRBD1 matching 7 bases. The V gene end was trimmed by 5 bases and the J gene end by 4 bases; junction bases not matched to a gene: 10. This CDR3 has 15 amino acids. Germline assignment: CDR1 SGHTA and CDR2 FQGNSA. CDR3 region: CASSPDRAWVYGYTF. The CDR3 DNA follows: TGTGCCAGCAGCCCCGACAGGGCGTGGGTCTATGGCTACACCTTC. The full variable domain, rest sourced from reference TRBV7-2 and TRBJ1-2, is GAGVSQSPSNKVTEKGKDVELRCDPISGHTALYWYRQSLGQGLEFLIYFQGNSAPDKSGLPSDRFSAERTGGSVSTLTIQRTQQEDSAVYLCASSPDRAWVYGYTFGSGTRLTVV.

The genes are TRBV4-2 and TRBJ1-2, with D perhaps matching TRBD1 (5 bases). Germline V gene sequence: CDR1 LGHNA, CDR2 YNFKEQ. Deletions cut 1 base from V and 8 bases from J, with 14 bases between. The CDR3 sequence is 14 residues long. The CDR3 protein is CASSQVVTENGYTF. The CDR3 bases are TGTGCCAGCAGCCAAGTGGTGACAGAAAACGGCTACACCTTC.

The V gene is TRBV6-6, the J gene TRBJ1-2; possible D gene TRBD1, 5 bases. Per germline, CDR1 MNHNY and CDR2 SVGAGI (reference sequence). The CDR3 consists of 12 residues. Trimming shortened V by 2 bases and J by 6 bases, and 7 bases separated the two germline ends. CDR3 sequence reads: CASSYQGNGYTF. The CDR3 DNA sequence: TGTGCCAGCAGTTACCAGGGAAATGGCTACACCTTC.

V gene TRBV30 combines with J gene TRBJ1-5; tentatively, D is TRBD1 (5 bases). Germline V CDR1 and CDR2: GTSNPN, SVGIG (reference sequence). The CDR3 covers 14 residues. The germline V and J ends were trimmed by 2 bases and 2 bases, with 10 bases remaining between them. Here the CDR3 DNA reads TGTGCCTGGAGTAGGGGTGGGGGCAATCAGCCCCAGCATTTT. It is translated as CAWSRGGGNQPQHF.

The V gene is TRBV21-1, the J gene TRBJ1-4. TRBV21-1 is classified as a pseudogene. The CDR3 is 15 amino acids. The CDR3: CASSKGTSTNEKLFF. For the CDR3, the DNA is TGTGCCAGCAGCAAGGGGACCTCAACTAATGAAAAACTGTTTTTT.

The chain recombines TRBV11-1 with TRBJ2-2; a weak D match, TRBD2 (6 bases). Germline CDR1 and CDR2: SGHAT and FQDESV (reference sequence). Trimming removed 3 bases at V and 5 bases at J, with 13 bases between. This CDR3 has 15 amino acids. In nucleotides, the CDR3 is TGTGCCAGCAGCTTCGCCCTGGGGGGAACCGGGGAGCTGTTTTTT. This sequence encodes CASSFALGGTGELFF.

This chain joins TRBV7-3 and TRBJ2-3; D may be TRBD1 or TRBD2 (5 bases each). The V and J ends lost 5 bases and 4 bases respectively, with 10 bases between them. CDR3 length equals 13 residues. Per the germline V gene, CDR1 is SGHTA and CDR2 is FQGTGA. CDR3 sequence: CASSLGVADTQYF. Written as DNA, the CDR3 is TGTGCCAGCAGCCTGGGGGTGGCAGATACGCAGTATTTT.

CDR3 DNA sequence: TGTGCCAGCAGTTACACCTACGAGCAGTACTTC. It is translated as CASSYTYEQYF. J is TRBJ2-7 and V is TRBV6-6; no firm D call. The CDR3 spans 11 residues. Trimming left V 2 bases short and J 2 bases short, with 1 base between. CDR1 MNHNY and CDR2 SVGAGI come from the germline V gene (reference sequence).

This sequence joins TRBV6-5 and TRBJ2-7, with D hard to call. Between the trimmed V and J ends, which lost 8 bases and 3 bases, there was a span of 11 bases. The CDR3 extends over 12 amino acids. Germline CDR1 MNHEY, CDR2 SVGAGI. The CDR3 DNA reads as TGTGCCAGCGGGGTTAGGTTCTACGAGCAGTACTTC. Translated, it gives CASGVRFYEQYF.

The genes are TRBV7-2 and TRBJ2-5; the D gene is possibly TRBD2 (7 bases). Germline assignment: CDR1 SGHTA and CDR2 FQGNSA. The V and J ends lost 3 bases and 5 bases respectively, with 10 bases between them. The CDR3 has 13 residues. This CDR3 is CASSFWGGETQYF. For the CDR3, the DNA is TGTGCCAGCAGCTTCTGGGGGGGCGAGACCCAGTACTTC. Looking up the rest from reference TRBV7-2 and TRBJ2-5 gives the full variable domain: GAGVSQSPSNKVTEKGKDVELRCDPISGHTALYWYRQSLGQGLEFLIYFQGNSAPDKSGLPSDRFSAERTGGSVSTLTIQRTQQEDSAVYLCASSFWGGETQYFGPGTRLLVL.

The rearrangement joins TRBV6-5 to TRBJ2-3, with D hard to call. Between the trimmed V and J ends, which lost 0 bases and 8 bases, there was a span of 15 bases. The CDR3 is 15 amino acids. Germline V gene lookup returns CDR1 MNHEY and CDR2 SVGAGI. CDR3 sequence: CASSYSPGIKVTQYF. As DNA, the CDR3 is TGTGCCAGCAGTTACTCTCCGGGTATAAAGGTTACGCAGTATTTT.

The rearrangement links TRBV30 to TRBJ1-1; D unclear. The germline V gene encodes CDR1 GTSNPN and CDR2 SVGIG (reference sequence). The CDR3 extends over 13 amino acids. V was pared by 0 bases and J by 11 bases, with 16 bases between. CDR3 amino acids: CAWSVDWKGRAFF. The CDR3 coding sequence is TGTGCCTGGAGTGTAGATTGGAAAGGGAGGGCTTTCTTT. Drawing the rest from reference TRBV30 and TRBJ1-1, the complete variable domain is SQTIHQWPATLVQPVGSPLSLECTVEGTSNPNLYWYRQAAGRGLQLLFYSVGIGQISSEVPQNLSASRPQDRQFILSSKKLLLSDSGFYLCAWSVDWKGRAFFGQGTRLTVV.

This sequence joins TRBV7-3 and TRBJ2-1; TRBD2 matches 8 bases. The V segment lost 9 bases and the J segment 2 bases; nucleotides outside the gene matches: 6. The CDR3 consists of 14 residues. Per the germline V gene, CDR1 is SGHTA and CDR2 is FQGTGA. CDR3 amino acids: CASSSGSTYNEQFF. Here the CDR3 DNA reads TGTGCCAGTAGCAGCGGGAGCACCTACAATGAGCAGTTCTTC.

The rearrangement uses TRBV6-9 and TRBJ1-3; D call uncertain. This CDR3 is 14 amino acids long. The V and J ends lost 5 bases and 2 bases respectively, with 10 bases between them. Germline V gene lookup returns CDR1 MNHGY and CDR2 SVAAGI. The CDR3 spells CASSPSSAGNTIYF. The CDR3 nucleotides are TGTGCCAGCAGTCCCAGTAGCGCTGGAAACACCATATATTTT.

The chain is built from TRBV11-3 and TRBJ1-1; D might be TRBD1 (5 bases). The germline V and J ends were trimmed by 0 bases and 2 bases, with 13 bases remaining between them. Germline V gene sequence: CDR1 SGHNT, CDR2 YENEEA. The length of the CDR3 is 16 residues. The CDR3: CASSLDLGGANTEAFF. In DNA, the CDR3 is TGTGCCAGCAGCTTAGATTTGGGTGGGGCAAACACTGAAGCTTTCTTT.

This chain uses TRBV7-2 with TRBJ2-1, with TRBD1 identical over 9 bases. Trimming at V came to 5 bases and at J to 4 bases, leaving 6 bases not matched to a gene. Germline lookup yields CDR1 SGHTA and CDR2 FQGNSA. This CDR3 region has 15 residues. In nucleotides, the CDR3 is TGTGCCAGCAGCCTGGACAGGGGAACTTACAATGAGCAGTTCTTC. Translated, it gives CASSLDRGTYNEQFF.

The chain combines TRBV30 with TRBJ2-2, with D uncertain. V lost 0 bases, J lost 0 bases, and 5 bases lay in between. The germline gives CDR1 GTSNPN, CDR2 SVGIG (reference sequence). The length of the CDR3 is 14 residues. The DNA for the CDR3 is TGTGCCTGGAGTGTAAGGACGAACACCGGGGAGCTGTTTTTT. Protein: CAWSVRTNTGELFF.

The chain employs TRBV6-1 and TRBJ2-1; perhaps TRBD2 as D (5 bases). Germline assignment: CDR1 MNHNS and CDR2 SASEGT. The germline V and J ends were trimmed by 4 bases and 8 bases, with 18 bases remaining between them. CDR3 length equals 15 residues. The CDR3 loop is CASSAFPAGVDEQFF. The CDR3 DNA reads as TGTGCCAGCAGTGCGTTTCCGGCGGGCGTCGATGAGCAGTTCTTC.

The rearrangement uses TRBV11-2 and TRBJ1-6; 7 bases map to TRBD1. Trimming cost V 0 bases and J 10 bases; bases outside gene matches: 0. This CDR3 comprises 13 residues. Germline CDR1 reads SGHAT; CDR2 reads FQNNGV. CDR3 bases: TGTGCCAGCAGCTTAGAAGGGGGCTCACCCCTCCACTTT. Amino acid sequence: CASSLEGGSPLHF.

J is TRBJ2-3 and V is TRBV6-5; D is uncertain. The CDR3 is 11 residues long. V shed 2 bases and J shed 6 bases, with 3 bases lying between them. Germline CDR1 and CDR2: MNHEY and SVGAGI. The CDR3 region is CASSYADTQYF. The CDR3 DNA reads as TGTGCCAGCAGTTACGCTGATACGCAGTATTTT.

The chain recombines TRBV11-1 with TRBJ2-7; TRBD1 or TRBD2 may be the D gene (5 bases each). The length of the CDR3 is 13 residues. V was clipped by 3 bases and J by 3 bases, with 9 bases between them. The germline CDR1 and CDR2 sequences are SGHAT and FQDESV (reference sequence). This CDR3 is CASSFGAFYEQYF. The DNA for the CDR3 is TGTGCCAGCAGCTTCGGGGCTTTCTACGAGCAGTACTTC.

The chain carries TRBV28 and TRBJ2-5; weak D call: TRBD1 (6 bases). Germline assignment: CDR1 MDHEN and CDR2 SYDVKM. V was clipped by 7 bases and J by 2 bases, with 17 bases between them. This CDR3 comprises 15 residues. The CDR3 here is CASTLGATGQETQYF. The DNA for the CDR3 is TGTGCCAGCACCTTAGGGGCAACAGGGCAAGAGACCCAGTACTTC.

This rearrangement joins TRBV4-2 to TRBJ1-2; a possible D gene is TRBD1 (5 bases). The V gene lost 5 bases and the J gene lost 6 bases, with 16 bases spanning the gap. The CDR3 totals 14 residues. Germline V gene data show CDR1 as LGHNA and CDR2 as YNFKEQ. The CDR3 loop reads CASSLVGTRNGYTF. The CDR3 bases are TGTGCCAGCAGCTTGGTGGGGACTCGAAATGGCTACACCTTC.

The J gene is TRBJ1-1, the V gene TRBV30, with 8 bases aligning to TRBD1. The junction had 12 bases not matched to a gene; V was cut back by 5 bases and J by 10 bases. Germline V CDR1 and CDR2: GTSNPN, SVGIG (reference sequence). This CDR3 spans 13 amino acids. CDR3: CAWDPGQAGGAFF. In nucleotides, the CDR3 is TGTGCCTGGGATCCGGGACAGGCGGGGGGAGCTTTCTTT.

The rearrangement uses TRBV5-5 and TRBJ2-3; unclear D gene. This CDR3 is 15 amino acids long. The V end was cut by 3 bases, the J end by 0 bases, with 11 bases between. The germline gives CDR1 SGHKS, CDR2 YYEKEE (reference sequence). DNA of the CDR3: TGTGCCAGCAGCTGGAAAATTTCTAGCACAGATACGCAGTATTTT. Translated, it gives CASSWKISSTDTQYF.